A single T cell receptor beta chain is shown here with its context. Its antigen remains unidentified. Via MiXCR, TCRdb re-called the reads, giving one row per CDR3 protein. The data show fewer than 550,000 distinct CDR3 sequences, around 27% seen once. The source of the sample is a study of T cell repertoires in cytomegalovirus infection. As for the study in general: Through public TCR beta signatures, both CMV infection and matching HLA type were indicated.

General study results and limits: Carriage of CMV together with the relevant HLA was identifiable through cumulative public TCR beta family frequency. CMV-specific TCR beta clonotypes restricted by HLA-C dominated the ex vivo response.

The sequence was collected from a human donor in good health (CMV status not recorded). Some clones in this sample may be carry-over from other donors' samples. Sequenced sample: PBMCs.

CDR3 sequence reads: CASSLEVQRGYNEQFF. The CDR3, as DNA: TGCGCCAGCAGCTTGGAAGTCCAGCGGGGATACAATGAGCAGTTCTTC. The chain has TRBV5-1 and TRBJ2-1; 7 bases fit TRBD2. There are 16 residues in the CDR3. Germline CDR1 is SGHRS and CDR2 is YFSETQ. The junction had 7 bases not matched to a gene; V was cut back by 0 bases and J by 4 bases.